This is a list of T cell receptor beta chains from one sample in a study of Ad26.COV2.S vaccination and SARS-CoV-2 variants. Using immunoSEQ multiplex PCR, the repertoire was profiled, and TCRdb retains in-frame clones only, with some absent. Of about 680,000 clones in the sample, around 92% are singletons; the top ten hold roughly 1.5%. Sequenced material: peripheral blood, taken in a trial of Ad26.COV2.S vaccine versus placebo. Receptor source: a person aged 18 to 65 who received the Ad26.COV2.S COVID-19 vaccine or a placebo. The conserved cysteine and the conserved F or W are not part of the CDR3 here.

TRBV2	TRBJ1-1	ASSFPGRLNTEAF
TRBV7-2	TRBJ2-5	ASSLPGGRLETQY
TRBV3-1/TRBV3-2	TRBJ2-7	ASSRDYRAYEQY
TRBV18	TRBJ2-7	ASSPGSSSYEQY
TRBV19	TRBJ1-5	ASTGTGGLPQH
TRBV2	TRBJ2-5	ASKREGTQY
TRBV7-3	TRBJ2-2	ASSFSPTGELF
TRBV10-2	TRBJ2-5	ASSDRAPRETQY
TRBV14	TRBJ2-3	ASSHRTGVTDTQY
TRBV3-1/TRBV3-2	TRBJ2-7	ASSQDGPYEQY
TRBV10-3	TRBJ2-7	AISETPEASGIDEQY
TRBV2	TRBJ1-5	ASSGTGLHQPQH
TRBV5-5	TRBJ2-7	ASSPVDRDEQY
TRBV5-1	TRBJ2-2	ASTQVQNTGELF
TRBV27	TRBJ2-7	ASSLGRRYEQY
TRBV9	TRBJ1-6	ASSAETGGDSPLH
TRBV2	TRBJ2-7	ASSEDTPYEQY
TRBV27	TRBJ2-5	ASSFEETQY
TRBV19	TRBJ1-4	ASGTGTTNEKLF
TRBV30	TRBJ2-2	AWSVQGIGELF
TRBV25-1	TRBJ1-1	ASGLGMGAEAF
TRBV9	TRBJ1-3	ASSLFGQSGNTIY
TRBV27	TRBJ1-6	ASSQLNSPLH
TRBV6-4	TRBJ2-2	ASSDSGGGHGELF
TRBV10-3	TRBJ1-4	AISEDGGTNEKLF
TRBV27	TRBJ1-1	ASTGTLNTEAF
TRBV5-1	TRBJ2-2	ASSFAGVGTGELF
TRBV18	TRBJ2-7	ASRKDSSYEQY
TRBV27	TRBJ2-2	ASSIWTSGSGELF
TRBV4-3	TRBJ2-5	ASSQGLSAGPFIQY
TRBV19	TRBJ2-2	ASSWTSAGELF
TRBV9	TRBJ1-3	ASSEGLSGNTIY
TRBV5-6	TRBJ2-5	ASSPGTGVSETQY
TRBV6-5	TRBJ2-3	ASSYSQGTDTQY
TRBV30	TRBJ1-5	AWSVTFNQPQH
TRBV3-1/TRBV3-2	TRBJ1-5	ASSQMGGNNQPQH
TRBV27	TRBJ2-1	ASDTTGDGEQF
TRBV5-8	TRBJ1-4	ASSSWPSRGKLF
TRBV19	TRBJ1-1	ASSLGGSNTEAF
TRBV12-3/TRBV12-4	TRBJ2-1	ATLRQGNEQF
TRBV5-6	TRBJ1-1	ASSLVRGRTMNTEAF
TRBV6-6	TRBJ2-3	ASSPPPGLAGITDTQY
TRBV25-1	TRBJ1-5	ASSESGGKGQPQH
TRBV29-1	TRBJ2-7	SASRPGQGTYEQY
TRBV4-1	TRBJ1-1	ASSQAAKGNTEAF
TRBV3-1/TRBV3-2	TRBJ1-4	ASSQGGTGEKLF
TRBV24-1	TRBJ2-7	ATSDPGLAGSEQY
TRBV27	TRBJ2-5	ASSPRKGGRLQETQY
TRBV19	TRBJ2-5	ASSMDAEETQY
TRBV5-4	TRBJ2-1	ASSFGVYAGVRSYNEQF
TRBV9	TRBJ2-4	ASSAKDRAKNIQY
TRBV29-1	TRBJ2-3	SVAPGQGTDTQY
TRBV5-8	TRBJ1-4	ASSSIKNEKLF
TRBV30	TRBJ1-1	AWSRGHPNTEAF
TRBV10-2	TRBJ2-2	ASRRQVSDTGELF
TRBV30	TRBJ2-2	AWSVLGLAGGWNTGELF